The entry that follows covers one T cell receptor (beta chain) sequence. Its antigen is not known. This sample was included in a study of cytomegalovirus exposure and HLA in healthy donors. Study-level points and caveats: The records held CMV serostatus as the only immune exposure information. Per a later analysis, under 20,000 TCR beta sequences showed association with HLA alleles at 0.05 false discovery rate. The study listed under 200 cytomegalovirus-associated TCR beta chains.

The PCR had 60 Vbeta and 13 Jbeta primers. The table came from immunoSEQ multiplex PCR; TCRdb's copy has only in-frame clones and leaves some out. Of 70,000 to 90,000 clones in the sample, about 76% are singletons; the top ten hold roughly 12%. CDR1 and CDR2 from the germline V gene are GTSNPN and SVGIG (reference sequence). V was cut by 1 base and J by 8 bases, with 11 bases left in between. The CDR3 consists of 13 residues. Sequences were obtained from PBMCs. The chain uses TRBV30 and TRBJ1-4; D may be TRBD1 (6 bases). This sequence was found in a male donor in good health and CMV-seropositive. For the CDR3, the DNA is TGTGCCTGGAGTGGGGGGGGCTGGGAAAAACTGTTTTTT. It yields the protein CAWSGGGWEKLFF.